These 30 T cell receptor beta chains originate from one sample sequenced in a study of blood T cell repertoires in COVID-19. Data came from immunoSEQ multiplex PCR; TCRdb stores just in-frame clones and leaves some out. Among 150,000 to 200,000 clones listed, approximately 91% were seen once. The sample comprised peripheral blood. The receptors were sampled from a man aged 18 to 29 with acute or convalescent COVID-19.

This clone has a single count. V usage is TRBV5-5 and J usage is TRBJ2-3, with 11 positions matching TRBD2. V shed 4 bases, J shed 7 bases, and the junction held 8 bases outside the gene matches. CDR1 is SGHKS, CDR2 YYEKEE, per germline (reference sequence). This CDR3 is built from 15 residues. CDR3 coding DNA: TGTGCCAGCAGCCCACTAGCGGGAGTAAGGAATACGCAGTATTTT. Translated, it gives CASSPLAGVRNTQYF.

This clone was counted once. The chain recombines TRBV9 with TRBJ2-1; a weak D match, TRBD2 (6 bases). Germline V lookup: CDR1 SGDLS, CDR2 YYNGEE. V gave up 4 bases and J gave up 8 bases, with 16 bases separating them. The CDR3 contains 14 residues. The CDR3 DNA reads as TGTGCCAGCAGCCCCGTCTTATGGGGGGATGAGCAGTTCTTC. Translating gives CASSPVLWGDEQFF.

Only a few counts were recorded for this clone. The J gene is TRBJ1-1, the V gene TRBV6-5; D remains unclear. The length of the CDR3 is 15 residues. The V gene's germline CDR1 is MNHEY and CDR2 SVGAGI. Between the trimmed V and J ends, which lost 7 bases and 3 bases, there was a span of 18 bases. CDR3 bases: TGTGCCAGCATTCCCCGGACCCTGAGGGACACTGAAGCTTTCTTT. Encoded protein: CASIPRTLRDTEAFF.

The chain couples TRBV27 to TRBJ2-5; TRBD1 aligns across 7 bases. There are 15 residues in the CDR3. V shed 5 bases and J 2 bases; nucleotides not matched to a gene: 8. CDR1 is MNHEY, CDR2 SMNVEV, per germline (reference sequence). The CDR3 sequence is CASSKPGQPQETQYF. The DNA of the CDR3 is TGTGCCAGCAGTAAACCGGGACAGCCTCAAGAGACCCAGTACTTC.

J is TRBJ1-4 and V is TRBV19, with D possibly matching TRBD1 (5 bases). Trimming took 8 bases from V and 4 from J, leaving 11 bases between them. Germline V lookup: CDR1 LNHDA, CDR2 SQIVND (reference sequence). This CDR3 is 13 amino acids long. The CDR3 loop is CASSDRLNEKLFF. Written as DNA, the CDR3 is TGTGCCAGTTCAGACAGACTTAATGAAAAACTGTTTTTT.

The J gene is TRBJ2-1, the V gene TRBV19; possibly TRBD1 for D (6 bases). The CDR3 has 16 amino acids. V gave up 2 bases and J gave up 5 bases, with 16 bases separating them. CDR1 and CDR2 (germline): LNHDA, SQIVND (reference sequence). The CDR3 loop is CASSIRSGVPDNEQFF. CDR3 nucleotide sequence: TGTGCCAGTAGTATAAGATCAGGGGTCCCGGACAATGAGCAGTTCTTC.

The chain carries TRBV19 and TRBJ2-5, with D unclear. Trimming took off 3 bases at V and 2 bases at J, with 7 bases between the two ends. Germline CDR1 reads LNHDA; CDR2 reads SQIVND (reference sequence). This CDR3 has 13 amino acids. In nucleotides, the CDR3 is TGTGCCAGTAGTATGAGGCGGCAAGAGACCCAGTACTTC. Protein sequence: CASSMRRQETQYF.

The chain uses TRBV19 and TRBJ1-1, with 8 nucleotides matching TRBD1. CDR1 LNHDA and CDR2 SQIVND come from the germline V gene (reference sequence). The V gene end was trimmed by 5 bases and the J gene end by 3 bases; junction bases not matched to a gene: 8. The CDR3 is made up of 15 amino acids. CDR3 nucleotide sequence: TGTGCCAGTAGTCCCCAGGGGGCGCGGGACACTGAAGCTTTCTTT. Residues: CASSPQGARDTEAFF.

This chain connects TRBV11-2 to TRBJ2-1; a weak D match, TRBD1 (5 bases). CDR1 SGHAT and CDR2 FQNNGV come from the germline V gene. The length of the CDR3 is 17 residues. Trimming took 2 bases from V and 4 from J, leaving 18 bases between them. The CDR3 DNA is TGTGCCAGCAGCTTACGACAAGGGGCATCGAGGTACAATGAGCAGTTCTTC. Translated, it gives CASSLRQGASRYNEQFF.

The CDR3 loop reads CASSVAPLAGSEQYF. The CDR3 coding sequence is TGTGCCAGCAGCGTAGCACCTCTAGCGGGGAGCGAGCAGTACTTC. This chain joins TRBV9 and TRBJ2-7; TRBD2 aligns across 9 bases. This CDR3 has 15 residues. V shed 0 bases and J 6 bases; nucleotides not matched to a gene: 7. CDR1 SGDLS and CDR2 YYNGEE come from the germline V gene.

This clone has a single count. The V gene is TRBV27, the J gene TRBJ2-7; TRBD1 matches 7 bases. After removal of 4 bases from V and 0 bases from J, the junction contained 6 bases not matched to a gene. CDR3 length: 15 amino acids. The germline gives CDR1 MNHEY, CDR2 SMNVEV (reference sequence). CDR3 protein: CASSSLDRFSYEQYF. CDR3 coding DNA: TGTGCCAGCAGTTCCTTGGACAGGTTCTCCTACGAGCAGTACTTC.

V is TRBV5-1 and J is TRBJ2-1; 13 bases agree with TRBD2. V lost 4 bases and J lost 1; bases outside the gene matches: 5. The CDR3 covers 17 residues. CDR1 and CDR2 (germline): SGHRS, YFSETQ. The CDR3 region has the DNA TGCGCCAGCAGCAAGGGACTAGCGGGGATATCCTACAATGAGCAGTTCTTC. It specifies CASSKGLAGISYNEQFF. The entire variable domain, with the rest obtained from reference TRBV5-1 and TRBJ2-1, is as follows: KAGVTQTPRYLIKTRGQQVTLSCSPISGHRSVSWYQQTPGQGLQFLFEYFSETQRNKGNFPGRFSGRQFSNSRSEMNVSTLELGDSALYLCASSKGLAGISYNEQFFGPGTRLTVL.

The chain carries TRBV30 and TRBJ1-1, with TRBD1 matching 8 bases. The CDR3 covers 13 residues. The ends lost 4 bases at V and 11 bases at J; junction bases unmatched: 12. The germline V gene encodes CDR1 GTSNPN and CDR2 SVGIG (reference sequence). CDR3 sequence (DNA): TGTGCCTGGACCGGGGATGGCAGGGGGCTGGCTTTCTTT. Amino acid sequence: CAWTGDGRGLAFF.

The chain combines TRBV20-1 with TRBJ2-1; the match to TRBD1 covers 11 bases. Germline CDR1 and CDR2: DFQATT and SNEGSKA (reference sequence). J gave up 7 bases and V 3 bases, and 11 bases lay outside the gene matches. The CDR3 totals 16 residues. CDR3 amino acids: CSASSNRDRGINEQFF. The CDR3 bases are TGCAGTGCTAGTTCTAACCGGGACAGGGGGATTAATGAGCAGTTCTTC.

This chain uses TRBV7-9 with TRBJ1-6; D gene ambiguous. Germline-derived CDR1 and CDR2 are SEHNR and FQNEAQ (reference sequence). The CDR3 totals 16 residues. V lost 4 bases to trimming and J lost 6 bases, with 16 bases between them. CDR3 amino acids: CASSSSGSAFNSPLHF. The CDR3 bases are TGTGCCAGCAGCTCTTCGGGGTCAGCCTTTAATTCACCCCTCCACTTT.

This chain connects TRBV6-6 to TRBJ1-2, with 8 bases fitting TRBD1. V lost 5 bases to trimming and J lost 5 bases; unmatched junction nucleotides: 16. Looked up from germline, CDR1 is MNHNY and CDR2 is SVGAGI (reference sequence). The CDR3 has 17 residues. Written as DNA, the CDR3 is TGTGCCAGCAGTCCCCGGACAGGGTCCCAAGATTCTTATGGCTACACCTTC. Translating gives CASSPRTGSQDSYGYTF.

J is TRBJ1-1 and V is TRBV27, with 8 bases that match TRBD1. The CDR3 totals 18 residues. The trim removed 5 bases at V and 5 bases at J, leaving 19 bases unmatched. Germline-derived CDR1 and CDR2 are MNHEY and SMNVEV (reference sequence). The CDR3 loop reads CASSPNSAQGGDWTEAFF. The DNA for the CDR3 is TGTGCCAGCAGTCCGAATTCAGCACAGGGGGGTGATTGGACTGAAGCTTTCTTT.

J is TRBJ1-3 and V is TRBV3-1 (or the pseudogene TRBV3-2); D gene uncertain. CDR1 is LGHDT, CDR2 YNNKEL, per germline (reference sequence). The CDR3 contains 15 residues. Trimming stripped 0 bases from V and 5 bases from J, with 11 bases between. CDR3 nucleotides: TGTGCCAGCAGCCAAGATACGCTCGGGAGAAACACCATATATTTT. This gives the protein CASSQDTLGRNTIYF.

This chain connects TRBV27 to TRBJ2-2, with 8 positions matching TRBD1. The CDR3 covers 15 residues. Germline values: CDR1 MNHEY, CDR2 SMNVEV (reference sequence). V was pared by 5 bases and J by 5 bases, with 7 bases of the junction left unmatched. Written as DNA, the CDR3 is TGTGCCAGCAGTCTCCGGACAGGGTATACCGGGGAGCTGTTTTTT. Amino acid sequence: CASSLRTGYTGELFF.

The genes are TRBV5-1 and TRBJ2-1; TRBD1 matches at 9 bases. The CDR3 has 19 residues. Trimming cost V 4 bases and J 3 bases; bases outside gene matches: 17. The germline gives CDR1 SGHRS, CDR2 YFSETQ. Written as DNA, the CDR3 is TGCGCCAGCAGCCCCGGCCGAGAGGACAGGGGCGAATTCTACAATGAGCAGTTCTTC. It specifies CASSPGREDRGEFYNEQFF. Looking up the rest from reference TRBV5-1 and TRBJ2-1 gives the full variable domain: KAGVTQTPRYLIKTRGQQVTLSCSPISGHRSVSWYQQTPGQGLQFLFEYFSETQRNKGNFPGRFSGRQFSNSRSEMNVSTLELGDSALYLCASSPGREDRGEFYNEQFFGPGTRLTVL.

The V and J genes are TRBV27 and TRBJ2-3; 12 nucleotides line up with TRBD2. The CDR3 covers 16 residues. V lost 4 bases to trimming and J lost 5 bases; unmatched junction nucleotides: 7. Germline loops: CDR1 MNHEY, CDR2 SMNVEV (reference sequence). CDR3 in amino acids: CASSSVLAGGEDTQYF. The CDR3 bases are TGTGCCAGCAGTTCCGTACTAGCGGGGGGTGAAGATACGCAGTATTTT.

The V call is TRBV2, the J call TRBJ2-2; 9 nucleotides match TRBD2. Germline V lookup: CDR1 SNHLY, CDR2 FYNNEI. The CDR3 is 14 amino acids. V gave up 9 bases and J gave up 1 base; unmatched junction bases: 3. DNA for the CDR3: TGTGCCAGTACTAGCGGGCGGAACACCGGGGAGCTGTTTTTT. Translated: CASTSGRNTGELFF.

The chain joins TRBV11-2 to TRBJ2-1; 13 bases agree with TRBD2. Losses at the gene ends were 3 bases for V and 3 bases for J; bases not matched to a gene: 8. The CDR3 sequence is 18 residues long. The germline V gene has CDR1 SGHAT and CDR2 FQNNGV. CDR3 in amino acids: CASSFGLAGAVIYNEQFF. CDR3 coding DNA: TGTGCCAGCAGCTTTGGACTAGCGGGAGCGGTTATCTACAATGAGCAGTTCTTC.

This rearrangement joins TRBV7-9 to TRBJ1-6; TRBD1 matches at 7 bases. The germline gives CDR1 SEHNR, CDR2 FQNEAQ (reference sequence). The CDR3 consists of 15 residues. The junction had 7 bases not matched to a gene; V was cut back by 5 bases and J by 6 bases. The CDR3 protein is CASSGRTGLNSPLHF. The DNA of the CDR3 is TGTGCCAGCAGCGGGCGGACAGGCCTTAATTCACCCCTCCACTTT.

The rearrangement links TRBV12-3 or TRBV12-4 to TRBJ1-2, with a possible D match to TRBD1 (5 bases). Trimming took off 7 bases at V and 6 bases at J, with 15 bases between the two ends. The CDR3 has 13 residues. This CDR3 reads CASTLWGGNGYTF. As DNA, the CDR3 is TGTGCCAGCACTCTATGGGGGGGGAATGGCTACACCTTC.

V and J are TRBV5-1 and TRBJ2-7; TRBD1 agrees at 12 bases. CDR3 size: 20 residues. V gave up 0 bases and J gave up 3 bases; unmatched junction bases: 16. Germline lookup yields CDR1 SGHRS and CDR2 YFSETQ. In nucleotides, the CDR3 is TGCGCCAGCAGCTTGGCCTCGGGACAGGGGGCGGGGGTGTTTAGCTACGAGCAGTACTTC. Encoded protein: CASSLASGQGAGVFSYEQYF.

This clone was detected only a few times. This sequence joins TRBV10-2 and TRBJ1-3, with 8 bases lining up with TRBD1. CDR3 size: 14 residues. The germline gives CDR1 WSHSY, CDR2 SAAADI. Unmatched junction bases numbered 5, after V lost 7 bases and J lost 3 bases. The CDR3 DNA follows: TGCGCCAGCATTGTTGGACAGGGTGGAAACACCATATATTTT. Translating gives CASIVGQGGNTIYF.

The chain employs TRBV20-1 and TRBJ1-2, with D tentatively TRBD1 (6 bases). From germline, CDR1 is DFQATT and CDR2 SNEGSKA (reference sequence). This CDR3 contains 14 residues. Trimming took 3 bases from V and 0 from J, leaving 11 bases between them. CDR3 protein: CSASGRGPNYGYTF. The CDR3 DNA sequence: TGCAGTGCTAGTGGCAGGGGACCTAACTATGGCTACACCTTC.

This rearrangement joins TRBV30 to TRBJ1-3; D is uncertain. V was trimmed by 0 bases and J by 0 bases, leaving 15 bases between them. The CDR3 covers 17 residues. The V gene's germline CDR1 is GTSNPN and CDR2 SVGIG (reference sequence). Here the CDR3 DNA reads TGTGCCTGGAGTGTACCACACAGCGGCATCTCTGGAAACACCATATATTTT. It translates to CAWSVPHSGISGNTIYF. Full variable domain (missing parts from reference TRBV30 and TRBJ1-3): SQTIHQWPATLVQPVGSPLSLECTVEGTSNPNLYWYRQAAGRGLQLLFYSVGIGQISSEVPQNLSASRPQDRQFILSSKKLLLSDSGFYLCAWSVPHSGISGNTIYFGEGSWLTVV.

The V and J genes are TRBV5-1 and TRBJ1-1; D is possibly TRBD1 (6 bases). Deletions cut 4 bases from V and 2 bases from J, with 15 bases between. The CDR3 sequence is 15 residues long. The germline CDR1 and CDR2 sequences are SGHRS and YFSETQ. In nucleotides, the CDR3 is TGCGCCAGCAGCCCCACGACAGGCACTAACACTGAAGCTTTCTTT. It yields the protein CASSPTTGTNTEAFF.